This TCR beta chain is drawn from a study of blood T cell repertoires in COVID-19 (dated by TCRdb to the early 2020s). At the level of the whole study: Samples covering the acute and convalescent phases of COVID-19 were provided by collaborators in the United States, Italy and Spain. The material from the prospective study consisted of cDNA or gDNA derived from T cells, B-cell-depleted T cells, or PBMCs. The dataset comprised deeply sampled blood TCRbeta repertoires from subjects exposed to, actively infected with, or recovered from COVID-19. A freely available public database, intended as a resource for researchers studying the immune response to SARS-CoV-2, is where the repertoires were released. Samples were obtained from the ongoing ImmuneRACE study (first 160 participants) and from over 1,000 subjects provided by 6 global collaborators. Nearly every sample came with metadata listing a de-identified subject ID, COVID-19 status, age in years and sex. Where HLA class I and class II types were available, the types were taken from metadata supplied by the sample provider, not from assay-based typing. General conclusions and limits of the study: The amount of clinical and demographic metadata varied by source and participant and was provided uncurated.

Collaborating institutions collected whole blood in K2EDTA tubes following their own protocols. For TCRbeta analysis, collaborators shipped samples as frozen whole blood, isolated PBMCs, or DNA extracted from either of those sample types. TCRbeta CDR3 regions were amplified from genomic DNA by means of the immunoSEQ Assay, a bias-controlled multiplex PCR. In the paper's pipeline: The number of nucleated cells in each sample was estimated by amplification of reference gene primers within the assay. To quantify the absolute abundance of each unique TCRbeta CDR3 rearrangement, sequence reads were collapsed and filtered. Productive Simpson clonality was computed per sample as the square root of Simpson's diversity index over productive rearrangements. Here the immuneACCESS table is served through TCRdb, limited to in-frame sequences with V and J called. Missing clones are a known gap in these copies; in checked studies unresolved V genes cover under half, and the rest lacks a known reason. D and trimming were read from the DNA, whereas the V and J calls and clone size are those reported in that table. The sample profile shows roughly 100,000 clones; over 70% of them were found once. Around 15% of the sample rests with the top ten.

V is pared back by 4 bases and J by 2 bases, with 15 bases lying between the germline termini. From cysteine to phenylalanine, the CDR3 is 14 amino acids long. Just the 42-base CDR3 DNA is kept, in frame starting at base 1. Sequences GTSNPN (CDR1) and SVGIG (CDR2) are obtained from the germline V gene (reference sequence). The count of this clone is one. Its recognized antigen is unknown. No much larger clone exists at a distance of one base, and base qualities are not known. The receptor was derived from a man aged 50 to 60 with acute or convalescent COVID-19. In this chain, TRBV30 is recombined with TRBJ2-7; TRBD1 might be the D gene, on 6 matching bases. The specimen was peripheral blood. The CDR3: CAWTTRGRPYEQYF. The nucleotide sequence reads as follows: TGTGCCTGGACTACCAGGGGCAGACCCTACGAGCAGTACTTC.